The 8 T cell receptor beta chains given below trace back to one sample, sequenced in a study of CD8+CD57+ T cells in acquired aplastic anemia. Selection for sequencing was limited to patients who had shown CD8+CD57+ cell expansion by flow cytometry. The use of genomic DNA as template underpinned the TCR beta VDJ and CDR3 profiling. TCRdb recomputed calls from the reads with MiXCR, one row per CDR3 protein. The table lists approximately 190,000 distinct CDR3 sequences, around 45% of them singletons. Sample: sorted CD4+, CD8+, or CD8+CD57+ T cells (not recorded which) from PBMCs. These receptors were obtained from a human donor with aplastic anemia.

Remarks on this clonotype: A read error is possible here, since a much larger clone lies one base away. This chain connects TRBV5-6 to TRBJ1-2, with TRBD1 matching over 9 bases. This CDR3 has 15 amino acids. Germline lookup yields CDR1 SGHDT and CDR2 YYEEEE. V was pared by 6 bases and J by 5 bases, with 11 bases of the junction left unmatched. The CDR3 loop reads CASNWQTGGFYGYTF. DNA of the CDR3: TGTGCCAGCAACTGGCAGACAGGGGGATTTTATGGCTACACCTTC.

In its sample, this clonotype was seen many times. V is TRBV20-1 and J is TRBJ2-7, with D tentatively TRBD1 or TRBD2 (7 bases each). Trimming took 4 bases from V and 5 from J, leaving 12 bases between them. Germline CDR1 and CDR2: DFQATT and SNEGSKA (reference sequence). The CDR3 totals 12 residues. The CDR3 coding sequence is TGCAGTGCTAAGCGGGACAGCGACGAGCAGTACTTC. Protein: CSAKRDSDEQYF.

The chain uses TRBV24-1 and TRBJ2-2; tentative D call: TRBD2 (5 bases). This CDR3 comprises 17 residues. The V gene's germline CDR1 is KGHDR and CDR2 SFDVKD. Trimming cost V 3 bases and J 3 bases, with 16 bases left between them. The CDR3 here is CATSDPLDGADTGELFF. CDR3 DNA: TGTGCCACCAGTGATCCCCTCGATGGAGCGGACACCGGGGAGCTGTTTTTT.

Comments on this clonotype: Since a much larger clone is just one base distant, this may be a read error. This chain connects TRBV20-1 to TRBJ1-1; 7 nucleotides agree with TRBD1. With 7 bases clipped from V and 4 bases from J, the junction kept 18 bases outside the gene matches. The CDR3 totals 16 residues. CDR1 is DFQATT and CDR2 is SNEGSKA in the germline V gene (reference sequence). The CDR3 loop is CSVAAGGTLWVTEAFF. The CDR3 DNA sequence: TGCAGTGTGGCGGCAGGGGGGACCCTATGGGTCACTGAAGCTTTCTTT.

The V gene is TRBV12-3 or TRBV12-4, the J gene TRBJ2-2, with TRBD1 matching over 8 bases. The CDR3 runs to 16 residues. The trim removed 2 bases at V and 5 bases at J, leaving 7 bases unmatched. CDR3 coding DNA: TGTGCCAGCAGTTTAACCTCAGGGGGCCGAACCGGGGAGCTGTTTTTT. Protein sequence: CASSLTSGGRTGELFF.

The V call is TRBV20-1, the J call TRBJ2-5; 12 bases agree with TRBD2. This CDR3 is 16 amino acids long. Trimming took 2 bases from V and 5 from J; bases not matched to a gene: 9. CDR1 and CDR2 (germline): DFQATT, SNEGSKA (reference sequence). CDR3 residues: CSARSSSGGARETQYF. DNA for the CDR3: TGCAGTGCTAGATCATCTAGCGGGGGGGCCCGGGAGACCCAGTACTTC.

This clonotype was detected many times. CDR3 protein: CASSLGGTSGNTGELFF. CDR3 nucleotide sequence: TGTGCCAGCAGCTTAGGTGGGACTAGCGGTAACACCGGGGAGCTGTTTTTT. The rearrangement uses TRBV11-1 and TRBJ2-2; TRBD2 agrees at 11 bases. Germline loops: CDR1 SGHAT, CDR2 FQDESV (reference sequence). V lost 1 base to trimming and J lost 2 bases; unmatched junction nucleotides: 3. This CDR3 is 17 amino acids long.

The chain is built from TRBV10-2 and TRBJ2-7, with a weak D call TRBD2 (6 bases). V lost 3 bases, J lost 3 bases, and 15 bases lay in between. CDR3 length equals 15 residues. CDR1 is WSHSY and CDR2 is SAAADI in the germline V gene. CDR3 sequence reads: CASSEQAGAYYEQYF. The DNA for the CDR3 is TGCGCCAGCAGTGAACAAGCGGGTGCATACTACGAGCAGTACTTC.